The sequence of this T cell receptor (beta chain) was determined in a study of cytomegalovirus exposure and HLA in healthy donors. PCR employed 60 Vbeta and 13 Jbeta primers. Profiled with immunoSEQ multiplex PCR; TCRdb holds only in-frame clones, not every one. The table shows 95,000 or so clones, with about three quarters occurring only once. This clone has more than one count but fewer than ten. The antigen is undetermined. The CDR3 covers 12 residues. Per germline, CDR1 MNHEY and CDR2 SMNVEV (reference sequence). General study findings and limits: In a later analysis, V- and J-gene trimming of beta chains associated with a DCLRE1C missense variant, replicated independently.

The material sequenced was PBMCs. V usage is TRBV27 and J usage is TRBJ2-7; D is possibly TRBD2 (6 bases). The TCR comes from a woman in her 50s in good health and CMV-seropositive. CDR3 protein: CVTGGDFGEQYF. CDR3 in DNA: TGTGTAACCGGAGGGGATTTCGGCGAGCAGTACTTC.